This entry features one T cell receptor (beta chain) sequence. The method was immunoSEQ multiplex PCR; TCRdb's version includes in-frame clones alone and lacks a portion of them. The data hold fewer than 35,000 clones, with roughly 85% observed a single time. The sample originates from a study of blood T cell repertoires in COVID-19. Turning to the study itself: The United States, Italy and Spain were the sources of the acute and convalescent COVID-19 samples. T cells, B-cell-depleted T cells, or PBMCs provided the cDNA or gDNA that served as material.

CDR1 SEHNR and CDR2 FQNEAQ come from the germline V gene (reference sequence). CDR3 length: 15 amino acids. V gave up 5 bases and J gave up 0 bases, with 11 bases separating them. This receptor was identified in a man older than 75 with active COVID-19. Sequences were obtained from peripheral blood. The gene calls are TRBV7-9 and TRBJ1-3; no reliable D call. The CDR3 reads CASSQTVSSGNTIYF. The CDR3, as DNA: TGTGCCAGCAGCCAGACTGTAAGCTCTGGAAACACCATATATTTT.